One and the same sample provided the 5 T cell receptor beta chains below, sequenced in a study of vaccination effects on CD4 cells after COVID-19. These receptors have no identified antigens. Peptide-pool stimulation followed by sequencing identified expanded antigen-specific CD4+ clonotypes in the ViraFEST assay. Subsequent to a culture period of about ten days, CD4+ T cells were isolated. PCR-confirmed SARS-CoV-2 infection occurred in the person between March and December 2020. TCRdb keeps only in-frame clones here, not all; method: immunoSEQ multiplex PCR. The sample gives 20,000 to 25,000 clones, roughly 80% of which show up once; 38% is in the top ten. Sequencing used CD4+ T cells from PBMCs cultured with a peptide pool, obtained before COVID-19 vaccination. The source of these receptors is a human donor who had a prior SARS-CoV-2 infection.

This clone occurred a few times. The rearrangement uses TRBV9 and TRBJ2-2; 7 bases map to TRBD1. In germline, CDR1 is SGDLS, CDR2 YYNGEE. This CDR3 region has 15 residues. V was pared by 4 bases and J by 1 base, with 4 bases of the junction left unmatched. The CDR3 protein is CASSPGQRNTGELFF. CDR3 nucleotide sequence: TGTGCCAGCAGCCCGGGACAGAGGAACACCGGGGAGCTGTTTTTT.

The genes are TRBV7-4 and TRBJ1-5; D gene unclear. Germline CDR1 SGHVT, CDR2 SQSDAQ. The CDR3 has 17 amino acids. The V gene lost 3 bases and the J gene lost 6 bases, with 21 bases spanning the gap. Here the CDR3 reads CASSLFLECHGSQPQHF. CDR3 in DNA: TGTGCCAGCAGCTTGTTTTTGGAGTGTCATGGAAGTCAGCCCCAGCATTTT.

This clone showed up just once. The V call is TRBV5-6, the J call TRBJ1-3; D not resolved. The CDR3 is 13 amino acids. Germline V gene data show CDR1 as SGHDT and CDR2 as YYEEEE. Deletions cut 2 bases from V and 4 bases from J, with 7 bases between. DNA for the CDR3: TGTGCCAGCAGCTTTACACAGGGAAACACCATATATTTT. Translated, it gives CASSFTQGNTIYF.

The V and J genes are TRBV28 and TRBJ2-5; D remains ambiguous. This CDR3 spans 14 amino acids. V dropped 6 bases and J dropped 0 bases, with 11 bases sitting between them. CDR1 and CDR2 from the germline V gene are MDHEN and SYDVKM. In DNA, the CDR3 is TGTGCCAGCAGGCTAAGACGGGACCAAGAGACCCAGTACTTC. Translation gives CASRLRRDQETQYF.

The V gene is TRBV30, the J gene TRBJ2-7; D possibly matches TRBD1 or TRBD2 (5 bases each). Looked up from germline, CDR1 is GTSNPN and CDR2 is SVGIG (reference sequence). This CDR3 comprises 14 residues. V was shortened by 2 bases and J by 2 bases, with 13 bases between the two germline ends. CDR3 DNA sequence: TGTGCCTGGAGTTGGGCAGGGAGAACCTACGAGCAGTACTTC. Translated, it gives CAWSWAGRTYEQYF.